A selection of T cell receptor beta chains follows, all from one sample in a study of blood T cell repertoires in COVID-19. Produced via immunoSEQ multiplex PCR; TCRdb's table is partial and in-frame only. The sample holds roughly 250,000 clones, approximately 86% seen once. The sequenced material came from PBMCs or T cells enriched from blood (not recorded which). The source of these receptors is a woman aged 30 to 39 with acute COVID-19. Both conserved end residues are trimmed from each CDR3. Fields, in order: V gene, D gene, J gene, clone size, CDR3 protein. D genes are given only for firm matches. Some rows mark clone size as missing; the rest say once, few, many or name a class of expanded clone.

V: TRBV6-4; D: TRBD2; J: TRBJ2-1; size: -; CDR3: ASSRTLAGVGNEQF
V: TRBV6-6; D: -; J: TRBJ2-5; size: -; CDR3: ASSVRVETQY
V: TRBV3-1/TRBV3-2; D: TRBD2; J: TRBJ2-1; size: -; CDR3: ASSPGLANEQF
V: TRBV28; D: TRBD1; J: TRBJ1-5; size: few; CDR3: ASSSSRDRGPQPQH
V: TRBV9; D: -; J: TRBJ1-1; size: -; CDR3: ASSVGGQGGKNTEAF
V: TRBV27; D: TRBD2; J: TRBJ2-1; size: -; CDR3: ASSLGLAGDARVNEQF
V: TRBV5-1; D: -; J: TRBJ2-3; size: -; CDR3: ASSQTSSSTDTQY
V: TRBV6-1; D: -; J: TRBJ1-6; size: -; CDR3: ASSEALANNSPLH
V: TRBV5-1; D: TRBD1; J: TRBJ2-5; size: -; CDR3: ASSLEGAEETQY
V: TRBV12-3/TRBV12-4; D: -; J: TRBJ1-2; size: few; CDR3: ASSSGSYGYT
V: TRBV28; D: -; J: TRBJ1-1; size: -; CDR3: ASSLWRGTGNTEAF
V: TRBV6-5; D: -; J: TRBJ1-4; size: -; CDR3: ASSATHPAREKLF
V: TRBV11-2; D: -; J: TRBJ2-1; size: few; CDR3: ASSLAPYNEQF
V: TRBV5-1; D: TRBD2; J: TRBJ2-3; size: -; CDR3: ASSSGLAVLSTDTQY
V: TRBV5-1; D: -; J: TRBJ2-7; size: -; CDR3: ASSPDSYEQY
V: TRBV5-4; D: TRBD1; J: TRBJ2-2; size: -; CDR3: ASSEPGQGPGELF
V: TRBV15; D: -; J: TRBJ1-1; size: -; CDR3: ATSRDRGAGSTEAF
V: TRBV6-2/TRBV6-3; D: -; J: TRBJ1-4; size: -; CDR3: ASSYSAASAKLF
V: TRBV6-2/TRBV6-3; D: TRBD2; J: TRBJ2-1; size: -; CDR3: ASSFGGGYNEQF
V: TRBV7-9; D: TRBD1; J: TRBJ1-1; size: -; CDR3: ATTGQGREAF
V: TRBV28; D: TRBD2; J: TRBJ2-7; size: many; CDR3: ASSLLAGVMEYEQY
V: TRBV5-6; D: -; J: TRBJ2-7; size: -; CDR3: ASSLRQLSSYEQY
V: TRBV4-1; D: TRBD1; J: TRBJ2-4; size: few; CDR3: ASSQGGGQNIQY
V: TRBV2; D: TRBD1; J: TRBJ1-5; size: once; CDR3: ASSDAGGHQPQH
V: TRBV21-1; D: -; J: TRBJ2-1; size: -; CDR3: ASSLLAGYNEQF
V: TRBV18; D: -; J: TRBJ2-2; size: -; CDR3: ASSPPPGLNTGELF
V: TRBV6-5; D: -; J: TRBJ1-1; size: -; CDR3: ASSSRGSTEAF
V: TRBV2; D: -; J: TRBJ2-2; size: -; CDR3: ASSLYSTGELF
V: TRBV6-5; D: TRBD2; J: TRBJ2-1; size: -; CDR3: ATEPGLAGGNEQF
V: TRBV7-3; D: -; J: TRBJ2-3; size: -; CDR3: ASSLQAPLTGPADTQY
V: TRBV11-2; D: TRBD2; J: TRBJ2-1; size: once; CDR3: ASSFILTSGDPNEQF
V: TRBV18; D: TRBD1; J: TRBJ1-1; size: -; CDR3: ASSPNSGTANTEAF
V: TRBV7-9; D: -; J: TRBJ1-2; size: -; CDR3: ASSFGMGTFYGYT
V: TRBV27; D: TRBD2; J: TRBJ2-1; size: -; CDR3: ASQSLAGGINEQF
V: TRBV2; D: -; J: TRBJ1-2; size: -; CDR3: ASSEGQENYGYT
V: TRBV3-1/TRBV3-2; D: -; J: TRBJ2-3; size: -; CDR3: ASSPDAAGSSDTQY
V: TRBV9; D: TRBD1; J: TRBJ1-3; size: -; CDR3: ASSVVAGGFRNTIY
V: TRBV28; D: -; J: TRBJ1-5; size: -; CDR3: ASSARQVGNQPQH
V: TRBV11-2; D: TRBD2; J: TRBJ2-1; size: -; CDR3: ASSLGRENEQF
V: TRBV4-1; D: -; J: TRBJ2-3; size: -; CDR3: ASTPEATSTDTQY
V: TRBV4-2; D: TRBD1; J: TRBJ1-2; size: -; CDR3: ASSQDVFIETGVYGYT
V: TRBV19; D: TRBD1; J: TRBJ2-7; size: -; CDR3: ASSIEGAIPSEQY
V: TRBV28; D: TRBD1; J: TRBJ1-2; size: -; CDR3: ASSTPGQGHGYT
V: TRBV19; D: -; J: TRBJ2-7; size: -; CDR3: ASSGQPPEDYEQY
V: TRBV7-6; D: -; J: TRBJ1-1; size: -; CDR3: ASSLRTGLNTEAF
V: TRBV2; D: TRBD2; J: TRBJ2-5; size: -; CDR3: ASSRKLAGAQETQY
V: TRBV5-6; D: TRBD1; J: TRBJ1-2; size: few; CDR3: ASTTQGGDSYGYT
V: TRBV4-3; D: -; J: TRBJ2-1; size: -; CDR3: ASSQGILARESPGAYNEQF
V: TRBV11-2; D: -; J: TRBJ2-5; size: -; CDR3: ASSLGTTKETQY
V: TRBV3-1/TRBV3-2; D: -; J: TRBJ1-4; size: -; CDR3: ASTRGGNEKLF
V: TRBV25-1; D: -; J: TRBJ2-2; size: -; CDR3: ASSEFGRGNTGELF
V: TRBV2; D: -; J: TRBJ1-5; size: once; CDR3: ASSETQISNQPQH
V: TRBV25-1; D: TRBD2; J: TRBJ2-2; size: -; CDR3: ASSQDLGRAGELF